This TCR beta chain derives from a study of cytomegalovirus exposure and HLA in healthy donors (dated by TCRdb to about 2017). With respect to the entire study: According to an earlier analysis of 550 to 750 of the donors, about 190 million T cells yielded roughly 110 million unique TCR beta sequences and approximately 280 Gb of sequence data. Roughly 310 gigabases of sequencing data and 70 million to 100 million unique TCR sequences were included in an early release covering about 620 HLA-typed donors. In an earlier analysis of over 550 of the donors, high-throughput TCR beta sequencing was used to judge whether each TCR beta V gene segment behaved as functional or pseudogenic. The study aimed to test whether cataloging public T cell receptors could reveal signatures of past pathogen exposure. Donor age, sex, ethnicity and CMV serostatus were compiled together with the repertoire data. A later analysis re-analyzed previously published TCR beta repertoires from 666 donors and added high-resolution HLA genotyping to study TCR occurrence patterns. The study combined high-throughput TCR immunosequencing, statistical association of individual TCRs with disease status, and machine learning to predict cytomegalovirus infection status. Among the roughly 410 genotyped donors, approximately 76% belonged to the genetic ancestry cluster associated with self-reported Caucasian donors. On average, around 230,000 unique TCR beta nucleotide sequences were sequenced per donor among roughly 430 genotyped donors of the cohort, with approximately 18% of those sequences being non-productive. All discovery cohort repertoires had been generated using a single sequencing platform. Both class I and class II loci were covered by HLA typing, at four-digit resolution. The T cell repertoires of 550 to 850 subjects were profiled by immunosequencing and related to cytomegalovirus serostatus. The number of typed donors differed by locus: about 620-640 for A, B, C, DRB1 and DQB1; some 540 for DQA1; approximately 600 for DPA1; and around 490 for DPB1. A separate validation cohort of some 130 different subjects was used in addition to the roughly 670-subject first cohort. Rather than drawing on any new phenotypic data, the later analysis identified candidate immune exposures from TCR beta sequences and the way those sequences occurred across donors. A later genetic analysis used genome-wide SNP genotypes for about 60% of the roughly 700 donors, treating that subset as a discovery cohort. Four to six DR-DQ haplotypes were handled as single units for association and clustering, since linkage in the cohort was strong.

Library construction relied on the immunoSEQ multiplex PCR assay. For the multiplex PCR, a mixture combining 60 forward primers for TCR Vbeta segments and 13 reverse primers for TCR Jbeta segments was used. The CDR3 region of rearranged TCR beta genes was amplified from genomic DNA with a multiplex PCR assay. The Illumina HiSeq System was used to sequence the amplified TCR beta libraries as 87-base-pair reads. From the authors' description of their analysis: A later analysis tallied 75 million to 95 million unique TCR beta chains across the 666 repertoires, and roughly 11 million of those chains were shared by two or more donors. To remove PCR and sequencing errors, raw reads were error-corrected and collapsed into unique sequences using a nearest-neighbor algorithm that merged closely related sequences. V, D and J gene segments were assigned by aligning CDR3 sequences to IMGT reference sequences. For a sequence to be retained, a match of at least six nucleotides to both a V gene segment and a J gene segment was required. Rearrangements were called productive when the CDR3 lacked stop codons and stayed in frame with V and J; all others were non-productive. CDR3 was defined by IMGT convention, running from the second conserved V-encoded cysteine to the conserved J-encoded phenylalanine. The earlier analysis of a few hundred of the donors excluded any sequence lacking an unambiguous match to a single V gene segment. In an earlier analysis of around 600 of the donors, V segments were called functional above 56.7% productive rearrangements and were called segregating when the between-donor standard deviation exceeded 5%. To diagnose cytomegalovirus status from the catalog of TCR beta chain sequences, a statistical classification framework was built. A later analysis assigned V and J genes by comparing TCR nucleotide sequences with IMGT/GENE-DB human TR gene sequences. The TCRdist pipeline was used in a later analysis to assign CDR3 sequences and most-parsimonious VDJ recombination scenarios. In a later analysis, every TCR beta chain was defined by the combination of its CDR3 amino acid sequence and its V-gene family, and reads without a unique V-gene family were dropped. A later analysis removed 592 highly shared, low-generation-probability nucleotide sequences to deal with suspected cross-contamination and a sequencing artifact. A later analysis calculated a clonal expansion index for each public chain from normalized within-repertoire ranks of inferred template counts. In a later analysis, generation probabilities were computed using a VDJ recombination model fitted to out-of-frame rearrangements, and the results were checked against IGoR. In a later analysis, TCR-TCR, TCR-HLA and TCR-CMV co-occurrence was scored with hypergeometric tests, and a repertoire-size bias correction was applied to TCR pairs. To estimate false discovery rates, a later analysis permuted the HLA or CMV assignments 20 times. In a later analysis, co-occurring TCRs were grouped using DBSCAN, with TCRdist sequence similarity added in when clustering inside HLA-allele-positive subsets. For co-occurrence clustering, repertoires with fewer than 30,000 or more than 120,000 public chains were excluded, along with about five repertoires with anomalous nucleotide sharing. TCRdb stores this immuneACCESS table with in-frame sequences only. Part of the clones is absent; in the studies checked, under half of the shortfall reflects unresolved V genes, and no reason is known for the rest. Clone size and V and J calls were adopted from that table, with D and trimming inferred from the DNA. For this sample there are around 100,000 clones; just under 70% appear just once. Approximately 9.4% of the sample is in the top ten clones.

Regarding this clone: Its antigen is unknown. Base quality data are lacking; no much larger clone is found one base away.

The cohort comprised 670 or so healthy bone marrow donors. All cohort members were sampled while nominally healthy, although unrecorded immune exposures were likely present. The donor was CMV seropositive and was included in the group of 289 seropositive cohort members. Each donor provided a peripheral blood sample, and peripheral blood mononuclear cells were used for TCR beta sequencing. Genomic DNA extraction from the blood cell samples was performed with the Qiagen DNeasy Blood Extraction Kit. The CDR3 holds 15 amino acids from the cysteine to the phenylalanine. Just the 45-base CDR3 DNA is kept, in frame starting at base 1. V drops 3 bases and J drops 5 bases, leaving 16 bases in between. CDR1 and CDR2 were assigned from the germline V gene (reference sequence) as MNHEY and SMNVEV. General findings and caveats noted by the study authors: A further reported finding was that TCR beta sequences accurately predicted the HLA-A and HLA-B alleles for most subjects in the first cohort. Broadly in line with IMGT annotations, most TCR beta V segments showed up in productive rearrangements about 87% or about 30% of the time in an earlier analysis of several hundred of the donors. A few of the identified cytomegalovirus-associated TCR beta chains were confirmed in vitro to be specific for cytomegalovirus antigens. This cohort had only TCR beta chains sequenced, and the lack of alpha or paired-chain data limited which features could be detected. The classifier was reported to diagnose cytomegalovirus status with high specificity and sensitivity in both the original and validation cohorts. In a later genetic analysis, a missense DCLRE1C variant was associated with V-gene and J-gene trimming of TCR beta chains, and the association was replicated in an independent cohort. A later analysis found that TCR association rates varied across HLA loci, with DRB1 alleles showing the most associated TCRs and HLA-C alleles the fewest. In a later genetic analysis, fewer N-insertions in productive TCRs were reported among donors in an Asian-associated ancestry cluster than the roughly 640-donor mean. In a later analysis, most CMV-associated TCR beta chains were found to appear HLA-restricted, with HLA associations seemingly driven largely by CMV exposure. When HLA alleles, especially DR and DQ, strongly co-occurred, TCR associations were difficult to assign to individual alleles. In a later analysis, several top co-occurrence clusters were reported to appear linked to parvovirus B19, influenza, CMV and Epstein-Barr virus. A later analysis found that HLA-associated TCR beta chains were more clonally expanded and had lower generation probabilities than equally common non-associated chains. While some public TCRs were present in many individuals, most TCR sequences turned up only very rarely across donors. HLA typing was unavailable for some donors at each locus, so association tests used only the typed subset. The sequencing pipeline was judged likely to have produced a cluster of highly shared sequence variants as a technical artifact. Roughly uniform sequencing depth across donors was assumed in presence/absence analyses, although this assumption may not hold. At a false discovery rate of 0.05, a later analysis linked some 18,000 TCR beta sequences to specific HLA alleles. According to the authors, the approach could potentially be generalized to other disease states and immunological phenotypes. A total of 150 to 200 TCR beta chains were listed by the study as associated with cytomegalovirus. Correlated functional status among segregating V segments might reflect linkage disequilibrium, but an unknown experimental factor could not be ruled out. Some IMGT-functional V segments, including TRBV6-2 and TRBV6-3, could not be told apart with the 87-base-pair reads, so those segments were excluded. The only immune exposure information available for the cohort was CMV serostatus. Because counts were too low, seventeen rarely observed V segments, including chromosome 9 orphons, were excluded from the earlier analysis of 587 of the donors.

This receptor was obtained from a man under 40 in good health and CMV-seropositive. The V and J genes are TRBV27 and TRBJ1-1; the D segment could be TRBD1, given 5 matching bases. Sequencing input: PBMCs. The DNA sequence follows: TGTGCCAGCAGTTTTGGACACCTAGGGATGACTGAAGCTTTCTTT. This yields the protein CASSFGHLGMTEAFF.